These T cell receptor beta chains were read from a single sample in a study of T-cell memory formation after mild COVID-19. TCRdb redid the calling of the 5' RACE reads with MiXCR, one entry per CDR3 protein. The sample shows roughly 560,000 distinct CDR3 sequences, roughly 20% of them seen only once. The material sequenced was PBMCs or a T cell subset sorted from them (not recorded which). All receptors derive from an adult woman who had mild COVID-19 (a few samples of this study predate the infection). Cell type and time point are not known. The CDR3 runs from the conserved cysteine through the conserved F or W. D genes are given only for firm matches. Clone size is given for some rows only: seen once, a few or many times, or a class if the clone is expanded.

TGCAGCGTTTTAGGGAATTGGGAGACCCAGTACTTC	CSVLGNWETQYF	.	.	TRBJ2-5	TRBV29-1
TGTGCCAGCAGTCAAACCGGACGGTTCGGTTGGGGCTACACCTTC	CASSQTGRFGWGYTF	.	.	TRBJ1-2	TRBV6-5
TGTGCCAGCAGTGCATTCGACGGTGACACTGAAGCTTTCTTT	CASSAFDGDTEAFF	.	.	TRBJ1-1	TRBV6-1
TGTGCCACCAGTGACCCCGGGACTAGCGGGGGGCCTGATACGCAGTATTTT	CATSDPGTSGGPDTQYF	TRBD2	.	TRBJ2-3	TRBV24-1
TGTGCCAGCAGCCAAGGGGCTAGCGGGGTGTACGAGCAGTACTTC	CASSQGASGVYEQYF	TRBD2	.	TRBJ2-7	TRBV4-2
TGTGCCAGCTCACCGCGCGACTTGACAGGGGGAAACACCATATATTTT	CASSPRDLTGGNTIYF	TRBD1	few	TRBJ1-3	TRBV18
TGTGCCAGCAGTTTGCCGGGTTCGCCTGAGCAGTTCTTC	CASSLPGSPEQFF	.	.	TRBJ2-1	TRBV27
TGTGCCAGCAGTGCCTCCTGGGGAAGAAGGTTGTACCAAGAGACCCAGTACTTC	CASSASWGRRLYQETQYF	.	.	TRBJ2-5	TRBV25-1
TGTGCCAGCAGCCGGCCGGCCGAGCAGTACTTC	CASSRPAEQYF	.	.	TRBJ2-7	TRBV14
TGTGCCAGCAGCTCTTGGACACGGTTATCCTACAATGAGCAGTTCTTC	CASSSWTRLSYNEQFF	.	.	TRBJ2-1	TRBV7-9
TGTGCCAGCTCGAAGGCGGGTAGCACAGATACGCAGTATTTT	CASSKAGSTDTQYF	.	.	TRBJ2-3	TRBV18
TGTGCCAGCAGCCTCAGGGTCCCCCCGAACACCGGGGAGCTGTTTTTT	CASSLRVPPNTGELFF	.	.	TRBJ2-2	TRBV5-5
TGCGCCAGCAGCTTGGGTCGGGGCGGCTACGAGCAGTACTTC	CASSLGRGGYEQYF	.	many	TRBJ2-7	TRBV5-1
TGTGCCAGCAGCCCCCAGAGGGTAGGCAATCAGCCCCAGCATTTT	CASSPQRVGNQPQHF	.	.	TRBJ1-5	TRBV7-8
TGCGCCAGCAGCTTGGGTCCTAGCGGCACGAGGGGCGAGCAGTACTTC	CASSLGPSGTRGEQYF	TRBD2	.	TRBJ2-7	TRBV5-1
TGCGCCAGCAGTTCCGAGGGGGCGAAGACTAGCGGGAGTCCCATTTACGAGCAGTACTTC	CASSSEGAKTSGSPIYEQYF	TRBD2	many	TRBJ2-7	TRBV23-1
TGCGCCAGCAGCCGGACTAGATGGTATGAGCAGTTCTTC	CASSRTRWYEQFF	TRBD2	few	TRBJ2-1	TRBV4-3
TGTGCCAGCAGCTTAGCTCGGGGACTAGCGGCGTACCAAGAGACCCAGTACTTC	CASSLARGLAAYQETQYF	TRBD2	.	TRBJ2-5	TRBV7-9
TGTGCCAGCAGTTTACGACAGGGGGCTACCTCGAACTATGGCTACACCTTC	CASSLRQGATSNYGYTF	TRBD1	many	TRBJ1-2	TRBV12-3/TRBV12-4
TGTGCTAGTGCTCAACACGGCTCTGGGGCCAACGTCCTGACTTTC	CASAQHGSGANVLTF	.	few	TRBJ2-6	TRBV12-5
TGTGCCAGCAGCTTAAGGGGGAGGGGCTCCTACAATGAGCAGTTCTTC	CASSLRGRGSYNEQFF	.	few	TRBJ2-1	TRBV5-4
TGCGCCAGCAGCCTGGAGAGGGGACCTGGCGAGCAGTACTTC	CASSLERGPGEQYF	.	.	TRBJ2-7	TRBV4-1
TGTGCCAGCAGCTTAGAGACTAGCGGGGGGGCGAATGAGCAGTTCTTC	CASSLETSGGANEQFF	TRBD2	few	TRBJ2-1	TRBV7-2
TGTGCCAGCAGCTACCGAGCGGGATCGTCCGGGGAGCAGTACTTC	CASSYRAGSSGEQYF	TRBD2	few	TRBJ2-7	TRBV11-1